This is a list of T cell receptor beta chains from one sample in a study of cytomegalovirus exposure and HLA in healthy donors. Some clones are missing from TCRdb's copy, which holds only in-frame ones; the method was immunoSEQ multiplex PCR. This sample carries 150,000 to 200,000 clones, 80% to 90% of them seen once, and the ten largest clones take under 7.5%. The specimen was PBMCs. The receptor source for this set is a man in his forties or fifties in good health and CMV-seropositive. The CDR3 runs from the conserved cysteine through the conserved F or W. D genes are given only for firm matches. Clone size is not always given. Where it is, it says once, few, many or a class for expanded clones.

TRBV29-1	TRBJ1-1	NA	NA	TGCAGCGTCCGACAGATACTAAACACTGAAGCTTTTTTT	CSVRQILNTEAFF
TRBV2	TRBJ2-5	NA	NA	TGTGCCAGCAGTGAAGGTCTAACCCAAAGTGAGACCCAGTACTTC	CASSEGLTQSETQYF
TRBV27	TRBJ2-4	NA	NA	TGTGCCAGCAGTTTACGACAACGCCCAGGGGACATTCAGTACTTC	CASSLRQRPGDIQYF
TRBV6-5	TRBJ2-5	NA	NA	TGTGCCACCTTAAACGCGGGGTTGGGGGAGACCCAGTACTTC	CATLNAGLGETQYF
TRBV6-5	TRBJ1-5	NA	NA	TGTGCCAGCAGCCACAGGGATCAGCCCCAGCATTTT	CASSHRDQPQHF
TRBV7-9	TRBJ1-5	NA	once	TGTGCCAGCAGCTTAGCCCCTAATCAGCCCCAGCATTTT	CASSLAPNQPQHF
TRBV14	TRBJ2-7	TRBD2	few	TGTGCCAGCAGCTTATCGGGGGGGCCCTCCTACGAGCAGTACTTC	CASSLSGGPSYEQYF
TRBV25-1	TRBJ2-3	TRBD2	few	TGTGCCAGCAGTGCTGGCGGGGGGACAGATACGCAGTATTTT	CASSAGGGTDTQYF
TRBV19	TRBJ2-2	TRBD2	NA	TGTGCCAGTAGTTCTTCACGCGGGGGGGCCACCGGGGAGCTGTTTTTT	CASSSSRGGATGELFF
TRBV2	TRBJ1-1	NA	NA	TGTGCCAGCAGTGAACTCAAGGGGAGGGGAACTGAAGCTTTCTTT	CASSELKGRGTEAFF
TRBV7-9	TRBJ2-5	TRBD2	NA	TGTGCCAGCAGCTTGGGACTAGCGGGAGAGACCCGGTACTTC	CASSLGLAGETRYF
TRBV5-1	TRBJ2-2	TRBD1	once	TGCGCCAGCAGCTTGACCGTGGACAGGGAAACGAACACCGGGGAGCTGTTTTTT	CASSLTVDRETNTGELFF
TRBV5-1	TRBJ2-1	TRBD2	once	TGCGCCAGCAGCTTGGAGGTCGGGGGGAGCTCCTACAATGAGCAGTTCTTC	CASSLEVGGSSYNEQFF
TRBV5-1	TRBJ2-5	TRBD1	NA	TGCGCCAGCAGCTTGGAGGGACAGGTCTCTAGCCAAGAGACCCAGTACTTC	CASSLEGQVSSQETQYF
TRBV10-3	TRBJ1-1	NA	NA	TGTGCCATCGGAGCCTACGGGGTTGGCCCTGAAGCTTTCTTT	CAIGAYGVGPEAFF
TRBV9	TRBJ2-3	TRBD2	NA	TGTGCCAGCAGCGTTGACCCCCCGGGGGGGGCCCTCACAGATACGCAGTATTTT	CASSVDPPGGALTDTQYF
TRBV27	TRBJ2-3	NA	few	TGTGCCAGCAGCCCGATGGCAGGGGCGGTCTCAGATACGCAGTATTTT	CASSPMAGAVSDTQYF
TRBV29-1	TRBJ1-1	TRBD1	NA	TGCAGCGTTGAAAAGGGACAGTACACTGAAGCTTTCTTT	CSVEKGQYTEAFF
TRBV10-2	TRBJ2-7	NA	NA	TGCGCCAGCAGAGACAGCCTAAGACACGAGCAGTACTTC	CASRDSLRHEQYF
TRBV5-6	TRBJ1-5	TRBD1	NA	TGTGCCAGCAGCTCGGGACAGGGCCGACAGCCCCAGCATTTT	CASSSGQGRQPQHF
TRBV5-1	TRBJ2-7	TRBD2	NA	TGCGCCAGCGCCCAGGGAGGGACCTACGAGCAGTACTTC	CASAQGGTYEQYF
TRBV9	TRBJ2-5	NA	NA	TGTGCCAGCAGCCCCGGGACTTACCAAGAGACCCAGTACTTC	CASSPGTYQETQYF
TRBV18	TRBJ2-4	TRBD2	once	TGTGCCAGCTCACCGACGGGACTAGAAGGGCAGTACTTC	CASSPTGLEGQYF
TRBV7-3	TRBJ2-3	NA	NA	TGTGCCAGCAGCTTAGGGACACTAAGCACAGATACGCAGTATTTT	CASSLGTLSTDTQYF
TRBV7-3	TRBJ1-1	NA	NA	TGTGCCAGCAGCCCCTCGGGGGGGAGCACTGAAGCTTTCTTT	CASSPSGGSTEAFF
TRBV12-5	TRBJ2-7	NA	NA	TGTGCTAGTGGTTTGGTAGGGGGCGAGCAGTACTTC	CASGLVGGEQYF
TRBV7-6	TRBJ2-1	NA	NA	TGTGCCAGCAGCCCCTGGGACTTCAACAATGAGCAGTTCTTC	CASSPWDFNNEQFF
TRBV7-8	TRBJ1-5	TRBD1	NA	TGTGCCAGCAGACAGGGGACAGACAGAAATAGCAATCAGCCCCAGCATTTT	CASRQGTDRNSNQPQHF
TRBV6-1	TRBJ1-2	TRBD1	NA	TGTGCCAGCACCTTGGACAGGGGGGACTATGGCTACACCTTC	CASTLDRGDYGYTF
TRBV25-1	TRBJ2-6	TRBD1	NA	TGTGCCAGCAGTGCCCCCGGGACAGGGGGAAACGTCCTGACTTTC	CASSAPGTGGNVLTF
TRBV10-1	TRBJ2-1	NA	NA	TGCGCCAGCAGTCCTACTAGCTCCGTGGGTGATGAGCAGTTCTTC	CASSPTSSVGDEQFF
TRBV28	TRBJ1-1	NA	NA	TGTGCCAGCGGTTTCACCGGAGCGAACACTGAAGCTTTCTTT	CASGFTGANTEAFF
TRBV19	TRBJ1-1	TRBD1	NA	TGTGCCAGTAGTAGGGACAGAGTCACTGAAGCTTTCTTT	CASSRDRVTEAFF
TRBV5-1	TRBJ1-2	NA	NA	TGCGCCAGCAGCTTGGCACCAGGGTCGAACTATGGCTACACCTTC	CASSLAPGSNYGYTF
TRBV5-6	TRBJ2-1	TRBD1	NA	TGTGCCAGCAGCTGGGACAGTCTTACCTACAATGAGCAGTTCTTC	CASSWDSLTYNEQFF
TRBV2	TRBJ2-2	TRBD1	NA	TGTGCCAGCAGTCCCGGGACAGTCGCATCCGGGGAGCTGTTTTTT	CASSPGTVASGELFF
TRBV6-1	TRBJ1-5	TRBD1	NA	TGTGCCAGCAGTTTCGGGACAGGGGGCAATCAGCCCCAGCATTTT	CASSFGTGGNQPQHF
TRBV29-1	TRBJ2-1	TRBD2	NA	TGCAGCGCCCCACTAGCGGGGGGGGCGGAGCAGTTCTTC	CSAPLAGGAEQFF
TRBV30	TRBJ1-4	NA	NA	TGTGCCTGGAGTAGCAGGGTAGGGGAAAAACTGTTTTTT	CAWSSRVGEKLFF
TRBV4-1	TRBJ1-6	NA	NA	TGCGCCAGCAGCCGGGACTGGTTAACCCTCCACTTT	CASSRDWLTLHF
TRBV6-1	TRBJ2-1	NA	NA	TGTGCCAGCAGAACGCGCTGGAATGAGCAGTTCTTC	CASRTRWNEQFF
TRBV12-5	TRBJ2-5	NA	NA	TGTGCTAGTGGTTGGAGACTAGAGGAGACCCAGTACTTC	CASGWRLEETQYF
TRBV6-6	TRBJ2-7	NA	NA	TGTGCCAGCAGGAGTGGGCACGAGCAGTACTTC	CASRSGHEQYF
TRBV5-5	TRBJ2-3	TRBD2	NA	TGTGCCAGCAGCCCCCCCGGGACTAGCCAGAGGGCAGATACGCAGTATTTT	CASSPPGTSQRADTQYF
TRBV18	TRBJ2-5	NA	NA	TGTGCCAGCTCCCTCAGCCAAGAGACCCAGTACTTC	CASSLSQETQYF
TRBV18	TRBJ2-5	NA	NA	TGTGCCAGCTCACCGGATCCGGGGGTGGAGACCCAGTACTTC	CASSPDPGVETQYF
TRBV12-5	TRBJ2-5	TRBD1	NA	TGTGCTAGTGGTTTGGCCTCCGGGACAGGGCTTTTTGGGACCCAGTACTTC	CASGLASGTGLFGTQYF
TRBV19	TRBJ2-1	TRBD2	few	TGTGCCAGTAGGGTGGTAGCGGGAGGCCCCCACCAGTTCTTC	CASRVVAGGPHQFF
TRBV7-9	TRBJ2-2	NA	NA	TGTGCCAGCAGCTTCTCGGGGACCGGGGAGCTGTTTTTT	CASSFSGTGELFF
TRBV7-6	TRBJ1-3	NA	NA	TGTGCCAGCAGCTTGGGGCCCTACAGGGGAAACACCATATATTTT	CASSLGPYRGNTIYF